A single sample gave rise to the 8 T cell receptor beta chains below, sequenced in a study of blood T cell repertoires in COVID-19. Libraries were prepared by immunoSEQ multiplex PCR; TCRdb keeps only in-frame clonotypes and omits some of them. The sample gives fewer than 300,000 clones, roughly 85% of which show up once; roughly 3% is in the top ten. The specimen sequenced was peripheral blood. The receptor source for this set is a young woman with acute or convalescent COVID-19.

This clone has just a few counts. The rearrangement uses TRBV9 and TRBJ1-3, with D perhaps TRBD1 (6 bases). Germline V gene lookup returns CDR1 SGDLS and CDR2 YYNGEE. Trimming shortened V by 4 bases and J by 0 bases, and 14 bases separated the two germline ends. CDR3 length: 16 amino acids. The CDR3 nucleotides read TGTGCCAGCAGCAGGTCGACAGGTCTCTCTGGAAACACCATATATTTT. This sequence encodes CASSRSTGLSGNTIYF.

The DNA of the CDR3 is TGTGCCAGTAGTGTGGTCCCAGGGAACACAGATACGCAGTATTTT. This translates into CASSVVPGNTDTQYF. The genes are TRBV19 and TRBJ2-3; possibly TRBD1 for D (5 bases). V gave up 5 bases and J gave up 2 bases, with 14 bases separating them. The CDR3 consists of 15 residues. Per germline, CDR1 LNHDA and CDR2 SQIVND (reference sequence).

This chain uses TRBV24-1 with TRBJ2-5; TRBD1 might be the D (7 bases). The CDR3 length is 17 residues. V shed 4 bases and J shed 3 bases, with 20 bases lying between them. Germline values: CDR1 KGHDR, CDR2 SFDVKD. CDR3 amino acids: CATSDRGGGGVKETQYF. CDR3 sequence (DNA): TGTGCCACCAGTGACCGAGGGGGCGGAGGGGTCAAAGAGACCCAGTACTTC.

The chain recombines TRBV18 with TRBJ2-3, with a possible D match to TRBD2 (6 bases). The V end was cut by 3 bases, the J end by 6 bases, with 16 bases between. Germline loops: CDR1 KGHSH, CDR2 LQKENI. This CDR3 has 15 residues. CDR3 DNA: TGTGCCAGCTCACCTGCGGGGCAGGGCCCCGATACGCAGTATTTT. Protein: CASSPAGQGPDTQYF.

The chain uses TRBV5-1 and TRBJ2-2; 15 nucleotides line up with TRBD2. In germline, CDR1 is SGHRS, CDR2 YFSETQ. Germline trimming cut 3 bases from V and 5 bases from J; bases unmatched to any gene: 5. The CDR3 is 17 residues long. The CDR3 protein is CASSWGLAGGRTGELFF. As DNA, the CDR3 is TGCGCCAGCAGCTGGGGACTAGCGGGAGGACGGACCGGGGAGCTGTTTTTT.

CDR3 protein: CASRPNRGSTEAFF. In DNA form, the CDR3 reads TGTGCCAGCAGACCCAACAGGGGGTCAACTGAAGCTTTCTTT. This chain joins TRBV3-1 (or the pseudogene TRBV3-2) and TRBJ1-1; TRBD1 matches 8 bases. The CDR3 is 14 amino acids. Germline-derived CDR1 and CDR2 are LGHDT and YNNKEL (reference sequence). J gave up 5 bases and V 6 bases, and 8 bases lay outside the gene matches.

V is TRBV5-6 and J is TRBJ2-1; maybe TRBD1 (5 bases). CDR1 and CDR2 from the germline V gene are SGHDT and YYEEEE. V lost 0 bases and J 4 bases, leaving 11 bases between the germline ends. This CDR3 comprises 15 residues. CDR3: CASSLGQGWYNEQFF. The CDR3 DNA reads TGTGCCAGCAGCTTGGGCCAGGGATGGTACAATGAGCAGTTCTTC.

This clone was seen a handful of times. The chain recombines TRBV7-2 with TRBJ1-4; no firm D call. CDR1 and CDR2 (germline): SGHTA, FQGNSA. The CDR3 is 15 residues long. With 5 bases removed from V and 4 bases from J, the gap between germline ends came to 14 bases. This CDR3 is CASSPRRGNNEKLFF. The CDR3 DNA reads TGTGCCAGCAGCCCTCGCCGGGGAAATAATGAAAAACTGTTTTTT.